This TCR beta chain derives from a study of T cell repertoires in cytomegalovirus infection (dated by TCRdb to the late 2010s). Concerning the study at large: Alongside well-studied HLA-B-restricted epitopes, the peptide stimulations were aimed at recently identified HLA-C-restricted CMV epitopes, whose presentation resists viral immunomodulation. Donor HLA type was relevant to the analysis, because carriage of CMV infection together with the matching HLA type was indicated by public TCR beta signatures.

To note about this clonotype: It has no known antigen specificity. Per-base qualities were not stored, and no clone one base away is much larger.

Broader findings and caveats from the paper: The ex vivo response was dominated by HLA-C-restricted CMV-specific TCR beta clonotypes, which also provided the single most frequent clonotype in two of eight donors. In both this cohort and an independent cohort of 352 donors, the cumulative frequency of public TCR beta family members distinguished carriers of CMV infection plus the relevant HLA type.

Instrument used: Illumina HiSeq 1500. TCRdb ran its own pipeline on the public reads, namely fastp trimming at Q25 and MiXCR clone calling, and kept in-frame beta chains. Duplicate CDR3 protein sequences are folded into a single record with the most common DNA and genes. The sample table contains 750,000 to 950,000 distinct CDR3 sequences; only one count was recorded for about 29% of them. Clones ranked in the top ten supply roughly 13% of the sample. Its CDR3 holds 15 amino acids, cysteine through phenylalanine. Kept here is only the CDR3 DNA, which spans 45 bases and is read in frame from base 1. CDR1 SGHAT and CDR2 FQNNGV were looked up in the germline V gene. From V the trimming removes 2 bases and from J it removes 7 bases, while the gene matches leave 6 bases of the junction unaccounted for. The treatment or condition label for this specimen denotes: in vitro stimulation with specific CMV peptide epitopes to enrich CMV-specific T cells.

Specimen: cultured CD8+ T cells from PBMCs, collected from culture after CMV antigen stimulation. This TCR came from a human donor in good health (CMV status not recorded). Some clones in this sample may be carry-over from other donors' samples. The V and J segments used are TRBV11-2 and TRBJ2-1; TRBD2 aligns with 9 central bases. The DNA sequence is given as TGTGCCAGCAGCTTACTCAGCGGGGGGCGTAATGAGCAGTTCTTC. Translated, this gives CASSLLSGGRNEQFF.